The present entry profiles one TCR beta chain with its context. The trim removed 6 bases at V and 0 bases at J, leaving 1 base unmatched. The CDR3 runs 13 residues. The germline CDR1 and CDR2 sequences are MNHEY and SVGEGT. In the original processing: Amplifying reference gene primers gave estimates of nucleated cell counts. Only in-frame clones appear in the TCRdb table, and some are missing; sequencing was by immunoSEQ multiplex PCR. V and J calls and clone size follow that table, whereas D and trimming were derived from the DNA. This table holds 80,000 or so clones, less than 90% found once. This record comes from a study of blood T cell repertoires in COVID-19. As for the study in general: Samples taken during acute and convalescent COVID-19 were collected in the United States, Italy and Spain. PBMCs, B-cell-depleted T cells, or T cells were the source of the cDNA or gDNA that made up the material.

The sequence was obtained from a human donor in a cohort sampled during active COVID-19. The sequencing sample was made of peripheral blood. The chain joins TRBV6-2 or TRBV6-3 to TRBJ2-5; TRBD2 aligns across 7 bases. CDR3 sequence (DNA): TGTGCCAGCAGCGGGACTAACCAAGAGACCCAGTACTTC. Its protein is CASSGTNQETQYF.